This entry features one TCR beta chain sequence. Germline V lookup: CDR1 KGHSH, CDR2 LQKENI. There are 16 residues in the CDR3. V was clipped by 0 bases and J by 0 bases, with 10 bases between them. It was 5'RACE with constant-segment primers that produced the TCR alpha and TCR beta cDNA libraries, which carried sample barcodes and UMIs. MiXCR, applied by TCRdb to the 5' RACE reads, yields one record per CDR3 protein. The table shows 90,000 to 120,000 distinct CDR3 sequences, with 18% occurring only once. The data derive from a study of T-cell memory formation after mild COVID-19. The V call is TRBV18, the J call TRBJ2-3, with D hard to call. What was sequenced was PBMCs or a T cell subset sorted from them (not recorded which). This receptor was taken from a man between 18 and 35 years old who had mild COVID-19 (a few samples of this study predate the infection). Cell type and time point are not known. CDR3 sequence (DNA): TGTGCCAGCTCACCACCATCCGCGGCTAGCACAGATACGCAGTATTTT. Encoded protein: CASSPPSAASTDTQYF.